This is a list of T cell receptor beta chains from one sample in a study of molecular identifiers for immune sequencing clone quantification. From the PCR reads, TCRdb called clonotypes with MiXCR, one entry per CDR3 protein. The repertoire consists of approximately 37,000 distinct CDR3 sequences, with 15% to 20% occurring once and the leading ten covering under 1.3%. The sample was naive CD8+ T cells from blood, with Jurkat cell RNA spiked in. The receptors here all came from a human donor in good health. Some libraries in this study had Jurkat cell RNA spiked in. The CDR3 runs from the conserved cysteine through the conserved F or W. Each record gives: CDR3 DNA, CDR3 protein, clone size, CDR3 length, D gene, J gene, V gene. The D gene is left open where the match is weak. Where a row states a size, it is once, few, many or the class of an expanded clone; other rows omit it.

DNA: TGTGCCAGCAGCCAAGTCGACCCGGAGGCCGAGCAGTACTTC
CDR3: CASSQVDPEAEQYF
size: many
length: 14
D: .
J: TRBJ2-7
V: TRBV3-1

DNA: TGCAGCGTTGAAGGTGCAGGACGGAACACTGAAGCCTTCTTT
CDR3: CSVEGAGRNTEAFF
size: .
length: 14
D: .
J: TRBJ1-1
V: TRBV29-1

DNA: TGTGCCAGCAGCCCAAGGACAGGACTCGAGGACGAGCAGTACTTC
CDR3: CASSPRTGLEDEQYF
size: many
length: 15
D: TRBD1
J: TRBJ2-7
V: TRBV7-2

DNA: TGTGCCAGCAGCGTTAGCGGCCTAGCCAAAAACATTCAGTACTTC
CDR3: CASSVSGLAKNIQYF
size: many
length: 15
D: .
J: TRBJ2-4
V: TRBV9

DNA: TGTGCCAGCAGTTTTAGTTTTACCCGAAATCAGCCCCAGCATTTT
CDR3: CASSFSFTRNQPQHF
size: many
length: 15
D: .
J: TRBJ1-5
V: TRBV27

DNA: TGTGCTAGTGGTCCGGGGAACCCAACCTATGGCTACACCTTC
CDR3: CASGPGNPTYGYTF
size: many
length: 14
D: .
J: TRBJ1-2
V: TRBV12-5

DNA: TGTGCCAGCAGCTTAAATGAAAAACTGTTTTTT
CDR3: CASSLNEKLFF
size: many
length: 11
D: .
J: TRBJ1-4
V: TRBV13

DNA: TGCGCCAGCAGCCAAGAAGGACCGTGGGGCATCGTTGTCACAGATACGCAGTATTTT
CDR3: CASSQEGPWGIVVTDTQYF
size: .
length: 19
D: .
J: TRBJ2-3
V: TRBV4-1

DNA: TGTGCCACCAGCACTCCATTCGAGAGTAACTATGGCTACACCTTC
CDR3: CATSTPFESNYGYTF
size: many
length: 15
D: .
J: TRBJ1-2
V: TRBV15

DNA: TGTGCCATCAGTTTACTTGTGTCGGACGGGAGTAGAGAGTACGAGCAGTACTTC
CDR3: CAISLLVSDGSREYEQYF
size: .
length: 18
D: .
J: TRBJ2-7
V: TRBV28

DNA: TGTGCCAGCAGCTTGGTACTCAGGGACTACGAGCAGTACTTC
CDR3: CASSLVLRDYEQYF
size: many
length: 14
D: .
J: TRBJ2-7
V: TRBV5-5

DNA: TGTGCCAGTAGTATCGCGCGCTCTGCCGAGCAGTATTTT
CDR3: CASSIARSAEQYF
size: many
length: 13
D: .
J: TRBJ2-3
V: TRBV19

DNA: TGCGGTGCACTGGGACAGGGGGCGAACACCGGGGAGCTGTTTTTT
CDR3: CGALGQGANTGELFF
size: .
length: 15
D: TRBD1
J: TRBJ2-2
V: TRBV20-1

DNA: TGTGCCAGCAGCAGTACTAGCGGGAGGTGGGATGAGCAGTTCTTC
CDR3: CASSSTSGRWDEQFF
size: many
length: 15
D: TRBD2
J: TRBJ2-1
V: TRBV7-2

DNA: TGTGCCTGGGGTCGGGACAGTTCCTACGAGCAGTACTTC
CDR3: CAWGRDSSYEQYF
size: few
length: 13
D: TRBD1
J: TRBJ2-7
V: TRBV30

DNA: TGTGCCAGCACAAGGGGACACTACGAGCAGTACTTC
CDR3: CASTRGHYEQYF
size: many
length: 12
D: .
J: TRBJ2-7
V: TRBV11-2

DNA: TGCAGTGCTGGGGGGGGGGGGGACTACGAGCAGTACTTC
CDR3: CSAGGGGDYEQYF
size: many
length: 13
D: TRBD2
J: TRBJ2-7
V: TRBV20-1

DNA: TGTGCCAGCAGCCGAGGGACTGCCTACACCGGGGAGCTGTTTTTT
CDR3: CASSRGTAYTGELFF
size: many
length: 15
D: .
J: TRBJ2-2
V: TRBV7-9

DNA: TGTGCCAGTAGTATAAGTAGAGGACCCGAAGCTTTCTTT
CDR3: CASSISRGPEAFF
size: many
length: 13
D: .
J: TRBJ1-1
V: TRBV19

DNA: TGTGCCAGCCCTCAACCGGGACTAGCTGCAGATACGCAGTATTTT
CDR3: CASPQPGLAADTQYF
size: many
length: 15
D: TRBD2
J: TRBJ2-3
V: TRBV2

DNA: TGTGCCAGCAGCTTTGAGACAGATAACACCGGGGAGCTGTTTTTT
CDR3: CASSFETDNTGELFF
size: many
length: 15
D: .
J: TRBJ2-2
V: TRBV7-9

DNA: TGCGCCAGCAGCCAAGTACTTGCCATCGGCAGGAGCACAGATACGCAGTATTTT
CDR3: CASSQVLAIGRSTDTQYF
size: many
length: 18
D: .
J: TRBJ2-3
V: TRBV4-1

DNA: TGTGCCAGCAGCCAACCCCTAGCGGGTAGCTCCTACGAGCAGTACTTC
CDR3: CASSQPLAGSSYEQYF
size: many
length: 16
D: TRBD2
J: TRBJ2-7
V: TRBV4-2

DNA: TGTGCCAGCAGTTTATCCCCCCTGGGAGGGGTGGGGGGCAATCAGCCCCAGCATTTT
CDR3: CASSLSPLGGVGGNQPQHF
size: many
length: 19
D: .
J: TRBJ1-5
V: TRBV27

DNA: TGCAGTGCTAGAGAGGTAGATACGCAGTATTTT
CDR3: CSAREVDTQYF
size: many
length: 11
D: .
J: TRBJ2-3
V: TRBV20-1

DNA: TGTGCCACCAGTGAACCGAACACCGGGGAGCTGTTTTTT
CDR3: CATSEPNTGELFF
size: many
length: 13
D: .
J: TRBJ2-2
V: TRBV24-1

DNA: TGTGCCAGCAGTCCCTCTATAGGGCTAGCGGGAGTGCACAACAGGGGGACCCAGTACTTC
CDR3: CASSPSIGLAGVHNRGTQYF
size: many
length: 20
D: TRBD2
J: TRBJ2-5
V: TRBV6-2/TRBV6-3

DNA: TGTGCCACCACCGAGAGCATCGTGGGAAACACCATATATTTT
CDR3: CATTESIVGNTIYF
size: many
length: 14
D: .
J: TRBJ1-3
V: TRBV6-2/TRBV6-3

DNA: TGCGCCAGCAGCCAGCCAGGGAATCAGCCCCAGCATTTT
CDR3: CASSQPGNQPQHF
size: many
length: 13
D: .
J: TRBJ1-5
V: TRBV4-1

DNA: TGTGCCAGCAGTCCCGGACAGGGGGTCGGAGCTTTCTTT
CDR3: CASSPGQGVGAFF
size: many
length: 13
D: TRBD1
J: TRBJ1-1
V: TRBV7-9

DNA: TGTGCCAGCAGCTCATCTCCCCCGGGACAGGGTGTAAATGAGCAGTTCTTC
CDR3: CASSSSPPGQGVNEQFF
size: many
length: 17
D: TRBD1
J: TRBJ2-1
V: TRBV11-3

DNA: TGTGCCAGCAGCTTCGACACCGGGGAGCTGTTTTTT
CDR3: CASSFDTGELFF
size: many
length: 12
D: .
J: TRBJ2-2
V: TRBV7-9

DNA: TGCGCCAGCAGCCAAGGACTAGCGGGAGTGTTGAATGAGCAGTTCTTC
CDR3: CASSQGLAGVLNEQFF
size: many
length: 16
D: TRBD2
J: TRBJ2-1
V: TRBV4-3

DNA: TGTGCCAGTAGTATGCCCTCACTAGCGGGGGACCTACGTGGCACCGGGGAGCTGTTTTTT
CDR3: CASSMPSLAGDLRGTGELFF
size: many
length: 20
D: TRBD2
J: TRBJ2-2
V: TRBV19

DNA: TGTGCCAGCACCAGGGGACAGAATAGCAATCAGCCCCAGCATTTT
CDR3: CASTRGQNSNQPQHF
size: many
length: 15
D: TRBD1
J: TRBJ1-5
V: TRBV12-3/TRBV12-4

DNA: TGTGCCAGCAGCCAAGATCGTGAGACCCAGTACTTC
CDR3: CASSQDRETQYF
size: .
length: 12
D: .
J: TRBJ2-5
V: TRBV3-1

DNA: TGTGCCACCAGTGAAGTGGCGGGCACAGATACGCAGTATTTT
CDR3: CATSEVAGTDTQYF
size: many
length: 14
D: .
J: TRBJ2-3
V: TRBV24-1

DNA: TGTGCCTGGACCCCCCCCGGACTAGCGGGAGTCTTC
CDR3: CAWTPPGLAGVF
size: many
length: 12
D: TRBD2
J: TRBJ2-1
V: TRBV30

DNA: TGCGCCAGCAGCCAAGATCTACTAGCGGGCGGTGAGCAGTACTTC
CDR3: CASSQDLLAGGEQYF
size: many
length: 15
D: TRBD2
J: TRBJ2-7
V: TRBV4-3

DNA: TGTGCCAGCAGCCCCCGCAACCGACAGAATCACTACGAGCAGTACTTC
CDR3: CASSPRNRQNHYEQYF
size: few
length: 16
D: .
J: TRBJ2-7
V: TRBV3-1

DNA: TGTGCCAGCAGCCCCCACCCCCCCGGGAGTTTCGCCTACAATGAGCAGTTCTTC
CDR3: CASSPHPPGSFAYNEQFF
size: many
length: 18
D: .
J: TRBJ2-1
V: TRBV7-2

DNA: TGTGCCAGCGGAGATGGACAGGCCACGCAGTATTTT
CDR3: CASGDGQATQYF
size: many
length: 12
D: TRBD1
J: TRBJ2-3
V: TRBV27

DNA: TGTGCCAGCAGCTTAGGGGCCTTTGACAGGGGCCCCTCCGGGGAGCTGTTTTTT
CDR3: CASSLGAFDRGPSGELFF
size: many
length: 18
D: TRBD1
J: TRBJ2-2
V: TRBV11-2

DNA: TGTGCCAGCAGCTTAGGCCCAGGGAACTATGGCTACACCTTC
CDR3: CASSLGPGNYGYTF
size: many
length: 14
D: .
J: TRBJ1-2
V: TRBV7-9

DNA: TGTGCCAGCAGCTTAGACCCGGGTATAGAAGTTCAGTACTTC
CDR3: CASSLDPGIEVQYF
size: many
length: 14
D: .
J: TRBJ2-4
V: TRBV11-2

DNA: TGCAGTGCTAGACGGGCAGGGCCTGAAGCTTTCTTT
CDR3: CSARRAGPEAFF
size: many
length: 12
D: .
J: TRBJ1-1
V: TRBV20-1

DNA: TGTGCCAGCAGCCCCGGGACAGGGATTAACTCCGAAGCTTTCTTT
CDR3: CASSPGTGINSEAFF
size: many
length: 15
D: TRBD1
J: TRBJ1-1
V: TRBV7-6

DNA: TGTGCCAGCAGCTTAGGGAGACAGGGGAACTACCTTGGAAACACCATATATTTT
CDR3: CASSLGRQGNYLGNTIYF
size: many
length: 18
D: TRBD1
J: TRBJ1-3
V: TRBV7-6